The source of this T cell receptor beta chain is a study of cytomegalovirus exposure and HLA in healthy donors. Points from the study as a whole: Confirmation in vitro established that a few CMV-associated chains were specific for CMV antigens. Clusters of TCRs from the first cohort tended to co-occur in the 120 or so validation repertoires (as a later analysis found). Some TCR beta chains (164 of them) were listed as cytomegalovirus-associated.

The CDR3 is made up of 17 amino acids. Per germline, CDR1 MNHEY and CDR2 SMNVEV (reference sequence). Trimming shortened V by 3 bases and J by 7 bases, and 24 bases separated the two germline ends. As for this clone: Antigen unknown.

The protocol was immunoSEQ multiplex PCR, while the TCRdb copy is restricted to in-frame clones and leaves out a portion. This table has 330,000 or so clones, more than 80% appearing once. While the first cohort had fewer than 850 subjects, the donors belonged to the separate validation cohort of about 130 subjects. This TCR was recovered from a woman aged 18-35 years in good health and CMV-seronegative. The source material was PBMCs. The chain couples TRBV27 to TRBJ1-2, with D unclear. The CDR3 DNA is TGTGCCAGCAGTTTTGAGGTGGCAGTCGAAGGCCCCGGTGGCTACACCTTC. It encodes CASSFEVAVEGPGGYTF.